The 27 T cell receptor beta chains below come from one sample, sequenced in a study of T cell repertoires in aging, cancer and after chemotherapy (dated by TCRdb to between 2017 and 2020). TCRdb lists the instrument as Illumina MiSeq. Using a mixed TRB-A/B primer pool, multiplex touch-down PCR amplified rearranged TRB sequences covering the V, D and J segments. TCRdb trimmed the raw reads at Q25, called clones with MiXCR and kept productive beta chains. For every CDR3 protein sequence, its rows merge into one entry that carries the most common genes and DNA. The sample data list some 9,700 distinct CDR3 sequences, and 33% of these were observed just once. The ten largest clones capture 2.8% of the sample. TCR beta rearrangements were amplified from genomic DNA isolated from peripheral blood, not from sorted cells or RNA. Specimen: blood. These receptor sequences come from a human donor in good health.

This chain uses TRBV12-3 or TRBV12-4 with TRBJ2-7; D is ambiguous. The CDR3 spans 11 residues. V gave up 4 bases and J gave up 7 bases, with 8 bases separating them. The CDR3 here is CASSYGTEQYF. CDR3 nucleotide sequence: TGTGCCAGCAGTTACGGAACGGAGCAGTACTTC.

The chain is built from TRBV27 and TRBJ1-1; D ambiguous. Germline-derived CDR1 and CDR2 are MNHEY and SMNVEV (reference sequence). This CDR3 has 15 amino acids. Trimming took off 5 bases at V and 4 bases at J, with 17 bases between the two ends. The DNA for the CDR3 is TGTGCCAGCAGTCCCCGGCGTGGCTTCGTCACTGAAGCTTTCTTT. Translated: CASSPRRGFVTEAFF.

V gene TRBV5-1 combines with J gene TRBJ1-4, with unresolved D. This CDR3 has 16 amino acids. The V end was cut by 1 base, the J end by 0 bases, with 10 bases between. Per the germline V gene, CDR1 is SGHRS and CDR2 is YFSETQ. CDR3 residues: CASSLNTDATNEKLFF. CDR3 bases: TGCGCCAGCAGCTTGAACACAGACGCAACTAATGAAAAACTGTTTTTT.

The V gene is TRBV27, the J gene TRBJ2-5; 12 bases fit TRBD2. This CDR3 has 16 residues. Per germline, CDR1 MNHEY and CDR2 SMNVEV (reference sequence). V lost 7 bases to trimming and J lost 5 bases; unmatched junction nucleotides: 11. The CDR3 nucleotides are TGTGCCAGCACCTCGACTAGCGGGGGCCCTAGGGAGACCCAGTACTTC. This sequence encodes CASTSTSGGPRETQYF.

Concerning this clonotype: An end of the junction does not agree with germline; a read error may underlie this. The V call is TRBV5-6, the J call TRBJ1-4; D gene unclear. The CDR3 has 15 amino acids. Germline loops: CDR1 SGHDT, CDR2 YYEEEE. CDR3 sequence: CASSYNQETYEKLFF. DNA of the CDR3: TGCGCCAGCAGCTACAACCAGGAGACCTATGAAAAACTGTTTTTT.

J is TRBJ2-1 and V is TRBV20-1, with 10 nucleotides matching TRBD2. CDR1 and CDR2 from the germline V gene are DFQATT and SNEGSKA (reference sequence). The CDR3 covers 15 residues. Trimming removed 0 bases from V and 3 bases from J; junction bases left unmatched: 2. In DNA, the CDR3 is TGCAGTGCTAGAGATATAGCGGGAGGCTACAATGAGCAGTTCTTC. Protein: CSARDIAGGYNEQFF.

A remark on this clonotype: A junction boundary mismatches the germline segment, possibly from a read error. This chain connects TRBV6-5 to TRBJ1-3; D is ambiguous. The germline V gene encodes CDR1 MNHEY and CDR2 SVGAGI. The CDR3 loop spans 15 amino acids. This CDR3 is CAISARRVSGNTIYF. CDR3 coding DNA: TGTGCCATCAGTGCCCGTCGCGTCTCTGGAAACACCATATATTTT.

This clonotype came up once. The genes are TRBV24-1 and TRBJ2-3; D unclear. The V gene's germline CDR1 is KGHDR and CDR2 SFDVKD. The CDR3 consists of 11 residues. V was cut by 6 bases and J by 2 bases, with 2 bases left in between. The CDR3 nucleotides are TGTGCCACCAGTTTCACAGATACGCAGTATTTT. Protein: CATSFTDTQYF.

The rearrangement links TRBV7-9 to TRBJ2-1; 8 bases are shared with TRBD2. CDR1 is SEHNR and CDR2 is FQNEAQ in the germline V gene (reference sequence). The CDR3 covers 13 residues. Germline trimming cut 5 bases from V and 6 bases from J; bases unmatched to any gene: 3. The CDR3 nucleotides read TGTGCCAGCAGCCCCGGGACTAGCAATGAGCAGTTCTTC. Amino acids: CASSPGTSNEQFF.

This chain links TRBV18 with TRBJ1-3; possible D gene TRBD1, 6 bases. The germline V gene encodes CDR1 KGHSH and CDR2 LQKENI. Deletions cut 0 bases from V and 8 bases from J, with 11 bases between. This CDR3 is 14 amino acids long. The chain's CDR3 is CASSPPAQGDTIYF. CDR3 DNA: TGTGCCAGCTCACCACCGGCACAGGGAGACACCATATATTTT.

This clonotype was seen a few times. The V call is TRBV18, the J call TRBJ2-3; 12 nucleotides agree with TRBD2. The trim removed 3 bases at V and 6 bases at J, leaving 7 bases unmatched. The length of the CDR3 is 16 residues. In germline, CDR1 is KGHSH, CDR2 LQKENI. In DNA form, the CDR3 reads TGTGCCAGCTCACCCCTAGCGGGGGGGCCGGTCGATACGCAGTATTTT. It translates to CASSPLAGGPVDTQYF.

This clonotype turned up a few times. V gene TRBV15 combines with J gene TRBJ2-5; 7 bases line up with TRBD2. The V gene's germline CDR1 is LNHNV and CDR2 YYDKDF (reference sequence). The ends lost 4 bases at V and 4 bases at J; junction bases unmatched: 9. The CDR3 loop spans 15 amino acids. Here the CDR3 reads CATSTGRGRGETQYF. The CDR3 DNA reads TGTGCCACCAGCACCGGCCGAGGGAGGGGAGAGACCCAGTACTTC.

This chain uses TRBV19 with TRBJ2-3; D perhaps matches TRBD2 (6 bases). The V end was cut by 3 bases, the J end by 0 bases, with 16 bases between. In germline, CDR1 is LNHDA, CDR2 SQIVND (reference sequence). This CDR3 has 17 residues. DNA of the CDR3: TGTGCCAGTAGTATCCTAGGGAGGTTCACTAGCACAGATACGCAGTATTTT. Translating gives CASSILGRFTSTDTQYF.

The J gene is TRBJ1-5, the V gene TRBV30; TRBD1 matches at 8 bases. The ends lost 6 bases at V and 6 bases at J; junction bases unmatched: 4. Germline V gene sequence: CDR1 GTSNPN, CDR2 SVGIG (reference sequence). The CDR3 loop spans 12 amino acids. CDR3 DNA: TGTGCCTGCGACAGGGGCGGTCAGCCCCAGCATTTT. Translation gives CACDRGGQPQHF.

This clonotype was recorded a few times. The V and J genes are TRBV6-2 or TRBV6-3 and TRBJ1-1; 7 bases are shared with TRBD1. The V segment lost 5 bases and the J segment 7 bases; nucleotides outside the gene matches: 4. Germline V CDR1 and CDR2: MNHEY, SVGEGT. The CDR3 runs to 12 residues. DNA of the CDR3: TGTGCCAGCAGTCAAGGGACAGTTGAAGCTTTCTTT. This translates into CASSQGTVEAFF.

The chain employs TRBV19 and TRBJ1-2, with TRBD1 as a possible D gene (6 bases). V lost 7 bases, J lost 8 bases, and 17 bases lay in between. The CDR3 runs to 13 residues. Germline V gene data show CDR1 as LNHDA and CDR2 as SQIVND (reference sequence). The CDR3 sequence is CASNFGGRKGYTF. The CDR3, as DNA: TGTGCCAGTAACTTCGGGGGGCGCAAAGGCTACACCTTC.

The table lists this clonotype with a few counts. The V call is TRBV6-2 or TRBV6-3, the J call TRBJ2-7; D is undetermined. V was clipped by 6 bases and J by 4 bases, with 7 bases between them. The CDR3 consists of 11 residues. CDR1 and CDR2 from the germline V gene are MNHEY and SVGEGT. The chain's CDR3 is CASSQFYEQYF. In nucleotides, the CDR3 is TGTGCCAGCAGCCAGTTTTACGAGCAGTACTTC.

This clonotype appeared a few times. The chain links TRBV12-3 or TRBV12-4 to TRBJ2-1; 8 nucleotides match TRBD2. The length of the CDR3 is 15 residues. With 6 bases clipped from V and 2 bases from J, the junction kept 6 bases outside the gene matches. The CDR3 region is CASSLEREPYNEQFF. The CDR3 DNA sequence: TGTGCCAGCAGCTTGGAGCGGGAGCCCTACAATGAGCAGTTCTTC.

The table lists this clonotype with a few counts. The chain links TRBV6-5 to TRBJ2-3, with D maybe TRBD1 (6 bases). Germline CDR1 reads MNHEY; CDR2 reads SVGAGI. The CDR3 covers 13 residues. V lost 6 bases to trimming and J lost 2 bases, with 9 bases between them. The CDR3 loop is CASRDRNTDTQYF. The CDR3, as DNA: TGTGCCAGCAGGGACAGAAACACAGATACGCAGTATTTT.

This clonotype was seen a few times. In DNA form, the CDR3 reads TGTGCCAGCAGTCTCTTTCGCTCCTACGAGCAGTACTTC. It codes for CASSLFRSYEQYF. The chain uses TRBV27 and TRBJ2-7; D is uncertain. The CDR3 runs 13 residues. The germline V gene has CDR1 MNHEY and CDR2 SMNVEV (reference sequence). V lost 5 bases, J lost 0 bases, and 8 bases lay in between.

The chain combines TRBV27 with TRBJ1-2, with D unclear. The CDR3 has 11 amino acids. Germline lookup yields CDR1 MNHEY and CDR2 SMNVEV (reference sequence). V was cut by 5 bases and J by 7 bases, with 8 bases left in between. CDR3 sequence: CASSGPAGYTF. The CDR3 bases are TGTGCCAGCAGTGGACCGGCTGGCTACACCTTC.

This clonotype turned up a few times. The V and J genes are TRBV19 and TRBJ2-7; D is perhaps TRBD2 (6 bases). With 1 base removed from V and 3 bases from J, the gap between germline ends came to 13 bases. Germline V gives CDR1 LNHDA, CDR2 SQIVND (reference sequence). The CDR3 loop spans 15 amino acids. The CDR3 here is CASSIGGAGLYEQYF. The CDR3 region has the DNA TGTGCCAGTAGTATAGGAGGGGCGGGACTCTACGAGCAGTACTTC.

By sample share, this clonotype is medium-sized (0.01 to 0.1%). The chain's CDR3 is CASRRGLAEADTQYF. CDR3 DNA: TGTGCCAGCAGACGCGGACTAGCGGAGGCAGATACGCAGTATTTT. The V call is TRBV6-5, the J call TRBJ2-3, with TRBD2 identical over 10 bases. The CDR3 consists of 15 residues. Germline CDR1 is MNHEY and CDR2 is SVGAGI. The junction had 7 bases not matched to a gene; V was cut back by 6 bases and J by 4 bases.

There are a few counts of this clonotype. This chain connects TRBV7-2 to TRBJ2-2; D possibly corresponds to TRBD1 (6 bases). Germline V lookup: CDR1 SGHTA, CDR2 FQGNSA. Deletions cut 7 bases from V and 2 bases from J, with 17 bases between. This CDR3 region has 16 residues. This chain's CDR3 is CASNPMGTPNTGELFF. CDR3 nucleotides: TGTGCCAGCAACCCAATGGGGACACCTAACACCGGGGAGCTGTTTTTT.

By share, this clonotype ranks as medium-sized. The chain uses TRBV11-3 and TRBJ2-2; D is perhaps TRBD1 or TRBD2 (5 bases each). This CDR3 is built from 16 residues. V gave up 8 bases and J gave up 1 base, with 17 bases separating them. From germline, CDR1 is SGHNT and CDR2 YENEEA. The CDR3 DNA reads TGTGCCAGCGCTCCGGGACCGAATAAGAACACCGGGGAGCTGTTTTTT. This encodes CASAPGPNKNTGELFF.

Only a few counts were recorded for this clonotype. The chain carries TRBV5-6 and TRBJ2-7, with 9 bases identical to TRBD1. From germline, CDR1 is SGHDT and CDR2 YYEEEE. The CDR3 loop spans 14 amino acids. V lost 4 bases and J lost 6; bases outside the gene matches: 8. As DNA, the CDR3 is TGTGCCAGCAGCGCCGGGACAGGGAGGCGCGAGCAGTACTTC. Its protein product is CASSAGTGRREQYF. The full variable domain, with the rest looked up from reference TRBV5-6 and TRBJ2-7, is DAGVTQSPTHLIKTRGQQVTLRCSPKSGHDTVSWYQQALGQGPQFIFQYYEEEERQRGNFPDRFSGHQFPNYSSELNVNALLLGDSALYLCASSAGTGRREQYFGPGTRLTVT.

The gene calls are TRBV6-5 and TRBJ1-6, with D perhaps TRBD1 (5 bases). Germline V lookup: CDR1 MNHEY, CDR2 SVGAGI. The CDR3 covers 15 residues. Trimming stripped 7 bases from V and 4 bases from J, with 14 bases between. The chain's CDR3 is CASTKGTDYNSPLHF. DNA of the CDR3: TGTGCCAGCACCAAGGGGACTGATTATAATTCACCCCTCCACTTT.